This TCR beta chain comes out of a study of OX40 agonist ivuxolimab in advanced cancers. Germline CDR1 is DFQATT and CDR2 is SNEGSKA (reference sequence). V lost 7 bases to trimming and J lost 3 bases, with 9 bases between them. This CDR3 is 11 amino acids long. Repertoires were generated with immunoSEQ multiplex PCR, while TCRdb's copy carries only in-frame clones and drops some. This sample has approximately 43,000 clones, with more than 75% found just once. This material consisted of CD4+ or CD8+ T cells sorted from blood, taken in a trial of the OX40 agonist ivuxolimab. This receptor was identified in an adult with an advanced solid tumor such as melanoma, head and neck, liver or kidney cancer. The gene calls are TRBV20-1 and TRBJ1-1; perhaps TRBD1 as D (5 bases). CDR3 sequence: CSGGGDTEAFF. The DNA for the CDR3 is TGCAGTGGTGGAGGGGACACTGAAGCTTTCTTT.